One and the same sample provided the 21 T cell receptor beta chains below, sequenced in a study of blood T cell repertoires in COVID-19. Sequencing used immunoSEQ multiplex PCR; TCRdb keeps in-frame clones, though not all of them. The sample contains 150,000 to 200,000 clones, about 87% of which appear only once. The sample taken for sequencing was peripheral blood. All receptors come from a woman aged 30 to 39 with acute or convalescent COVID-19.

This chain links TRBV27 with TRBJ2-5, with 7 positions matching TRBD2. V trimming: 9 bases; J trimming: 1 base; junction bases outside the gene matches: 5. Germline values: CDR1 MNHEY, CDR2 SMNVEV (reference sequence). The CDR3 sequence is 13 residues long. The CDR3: CASRSGTQETQYF. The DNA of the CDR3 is TGTGCCAGTCGAAGCGGGACCCAAGAGACCCAGTACTTC.

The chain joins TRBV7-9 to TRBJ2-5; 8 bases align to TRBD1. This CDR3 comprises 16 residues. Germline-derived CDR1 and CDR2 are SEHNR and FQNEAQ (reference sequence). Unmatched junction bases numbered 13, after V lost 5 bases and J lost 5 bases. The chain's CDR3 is CASSPPAGRGPETQYF. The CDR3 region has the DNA TGTGCCAGCAGCCCTCCGGCGGGCAGGGGGCCGGAGACCCAGTACTTC.

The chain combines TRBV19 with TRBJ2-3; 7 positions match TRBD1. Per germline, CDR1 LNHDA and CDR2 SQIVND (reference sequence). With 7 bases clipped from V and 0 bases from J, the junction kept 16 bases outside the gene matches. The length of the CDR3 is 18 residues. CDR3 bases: TGTGCCAGTACCCCCTTAAAACAGGGGAGTGCTAGCACAGATACGCAGTATTTT. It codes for CASTPLKQGSASTDTQYF. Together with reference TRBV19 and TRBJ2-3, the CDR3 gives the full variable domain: DGGITQSPKYLFRKEGQNVTLSCEQNLNHDAMYWYRQDPGQGLRLIYYSQIVNDFQKGDIAEGYSVSREKKESFPLTVTSAQKNPTAFYLCASTPLKQGSASTDTQYFGPGTRLTVL.

The CDR3 nucleotides are TGTGCCAGCACAGACTCCTACAATGAGCAGTTCTTC. Amino acids: CASTDSYNEQFF. This chain joins TRBV19 and TRBJ2-1; D remains ambiguous. Germline CDR1 is LNHDA and CDR2 is SQIVND (reference sequence). CDR3 length equals 12 residues. Deletions cut 9 bases from V and 0 bases from J, with 6 bases between.

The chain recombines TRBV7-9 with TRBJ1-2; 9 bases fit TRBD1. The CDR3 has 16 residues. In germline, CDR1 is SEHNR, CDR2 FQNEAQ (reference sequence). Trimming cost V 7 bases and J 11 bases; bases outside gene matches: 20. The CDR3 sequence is CASTLPHRDRAFGYTF. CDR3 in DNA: TGTGCCAGCACACTACCCCACCGGGACAGGGCTTTCGGGTACACCTTC.

CDR3 coding DNA: TGTGCCAGCACCGGGGGACTAGCGAGCTCCTACGAGCAGTACTTC. The encoded protein is CASTGGLASSYEQYF. The chain recombines TRBV28 with TRBJ2-7; 10 bases line up with TRBD2. V trimming: 7 bases; J trimming: 0 bases; junction bases outside the gene matches: 6. Germline values: CDR1 MDHEN, CDR2 SYDVKM. This CDR3 is 15 amino acids long.

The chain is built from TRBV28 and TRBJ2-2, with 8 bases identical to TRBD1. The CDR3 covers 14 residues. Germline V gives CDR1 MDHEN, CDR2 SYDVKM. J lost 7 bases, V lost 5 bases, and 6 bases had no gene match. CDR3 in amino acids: CASSLQGGGGELFF. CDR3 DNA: TGTGCCAGCAGTCTACAGGGGGGAGGCGGGGAGCTGTTTTTT.

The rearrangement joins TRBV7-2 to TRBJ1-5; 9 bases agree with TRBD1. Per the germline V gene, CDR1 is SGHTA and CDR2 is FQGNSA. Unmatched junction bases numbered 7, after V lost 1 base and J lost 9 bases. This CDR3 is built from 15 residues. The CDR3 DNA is TGTGCCAGCAGCTTAGGACAGGGGGTAGACCGGCCCCAGCATTTT. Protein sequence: CASSLGQGVDRPQHF.

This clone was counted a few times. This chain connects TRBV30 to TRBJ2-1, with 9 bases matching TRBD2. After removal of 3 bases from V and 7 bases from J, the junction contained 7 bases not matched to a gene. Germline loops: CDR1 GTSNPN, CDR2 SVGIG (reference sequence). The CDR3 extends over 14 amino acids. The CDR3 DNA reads TGTGCCTGGAGCCGTAGCGGGAGTTGGAATGAGCAGTTCTTC. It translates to CAWSRSGSWNEQFF.

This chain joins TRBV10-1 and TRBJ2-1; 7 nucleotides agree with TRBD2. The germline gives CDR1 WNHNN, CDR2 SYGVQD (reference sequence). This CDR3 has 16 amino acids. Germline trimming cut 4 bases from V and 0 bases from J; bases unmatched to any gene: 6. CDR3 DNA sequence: TGCGCCAGCAGTGGATGGGGCGGGAGCTCCTACAATGAGCAGTTCTTC. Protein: CASSGWGGSSYNEQFF.

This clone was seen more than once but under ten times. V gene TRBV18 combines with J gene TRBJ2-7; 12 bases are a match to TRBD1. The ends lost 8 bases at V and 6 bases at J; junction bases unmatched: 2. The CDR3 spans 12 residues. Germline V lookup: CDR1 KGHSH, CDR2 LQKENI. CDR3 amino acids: CASTGQGAEQYF. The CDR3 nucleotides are TGTGCCAGCACGGGACAGGGGGCCGAGCAGTACTTC.

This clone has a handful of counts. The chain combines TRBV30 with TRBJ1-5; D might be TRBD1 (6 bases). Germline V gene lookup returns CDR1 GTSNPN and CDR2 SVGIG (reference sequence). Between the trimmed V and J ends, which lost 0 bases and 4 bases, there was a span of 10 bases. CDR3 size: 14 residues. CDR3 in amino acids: CAWSVQGTNQPQHF. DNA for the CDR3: TGTGCCTGGAGTGTACAGGGAACTAATCAGCCCCAGCATTTT.

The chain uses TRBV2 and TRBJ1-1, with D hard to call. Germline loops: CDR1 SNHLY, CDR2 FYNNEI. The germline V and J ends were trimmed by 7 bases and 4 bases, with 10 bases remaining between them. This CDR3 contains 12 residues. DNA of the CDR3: TGTGCCAGCACCGAACGGGGCACTGAAGCTTTCTTT. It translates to CASTERGTEAFF.

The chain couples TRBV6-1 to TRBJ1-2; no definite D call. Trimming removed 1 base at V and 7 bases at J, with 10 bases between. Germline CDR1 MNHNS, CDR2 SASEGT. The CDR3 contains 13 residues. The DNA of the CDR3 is TGTGCCAGCAGTGAAGAAGTGGGCACTGGCTACACCTTC. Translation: CASSEEVGTGYTF.

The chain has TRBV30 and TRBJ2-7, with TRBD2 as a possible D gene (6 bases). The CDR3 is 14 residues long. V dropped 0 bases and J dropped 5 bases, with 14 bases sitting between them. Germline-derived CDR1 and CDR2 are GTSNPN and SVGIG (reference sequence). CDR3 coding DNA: TGTGCCTGGAGTGTTATGGGGGGTTGGGACGAGCAGTACTTC. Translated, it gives CAWSVMGGWDEQYF.

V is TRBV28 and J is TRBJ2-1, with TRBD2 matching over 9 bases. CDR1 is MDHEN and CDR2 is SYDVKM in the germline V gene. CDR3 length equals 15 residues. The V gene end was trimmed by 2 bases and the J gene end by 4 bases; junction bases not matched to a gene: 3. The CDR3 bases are TGTGCCAGCAGTTTACTAGCGGGAAGTTACAATGAGCAGTTCTTC. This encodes CASSLLAGSYNEQFF.

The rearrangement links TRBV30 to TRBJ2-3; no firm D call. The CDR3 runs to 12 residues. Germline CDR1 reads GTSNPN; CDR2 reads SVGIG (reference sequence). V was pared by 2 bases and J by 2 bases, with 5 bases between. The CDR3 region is CAWSRVTDTQYF. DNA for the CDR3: TGTGCCTGGAGTCGGGTCACAGATACGCAGTATTTT.

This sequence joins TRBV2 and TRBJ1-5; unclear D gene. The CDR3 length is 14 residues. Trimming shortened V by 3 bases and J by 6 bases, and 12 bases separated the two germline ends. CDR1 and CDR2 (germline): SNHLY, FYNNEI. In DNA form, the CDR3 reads TGTGCCAGCAGTGAGCTCTCACAGTTTCAGCCCCAGCATTTT. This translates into CASSELSQFQPQHF.

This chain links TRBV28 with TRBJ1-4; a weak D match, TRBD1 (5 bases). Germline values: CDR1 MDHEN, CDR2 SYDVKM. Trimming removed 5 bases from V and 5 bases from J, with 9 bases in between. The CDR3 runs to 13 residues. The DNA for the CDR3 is TGTGCCAGCAGTCGACAGACAAATGAAAAACTGTTTTTT. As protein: CASSRQTNEKLFF. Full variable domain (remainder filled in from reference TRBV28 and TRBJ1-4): DVKVTQSSRYLVKRTGEKVFLECVQDMDHENMFWYRQDPGLGLRLIYFSYDVKMKEKGDIPEGYSVSREKKERFSLILESASTNQTSMYLCASSRQTNEKLFFGSGTQLSVL.

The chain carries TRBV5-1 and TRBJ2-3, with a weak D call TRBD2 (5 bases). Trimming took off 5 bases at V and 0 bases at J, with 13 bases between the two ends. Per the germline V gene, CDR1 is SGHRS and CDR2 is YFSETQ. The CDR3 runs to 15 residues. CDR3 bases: TGCGCCAGCAGATCCGCTAGCCCTAGCACAGATACGCAGTATTTT. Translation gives CASRSASPSTDTQYF.

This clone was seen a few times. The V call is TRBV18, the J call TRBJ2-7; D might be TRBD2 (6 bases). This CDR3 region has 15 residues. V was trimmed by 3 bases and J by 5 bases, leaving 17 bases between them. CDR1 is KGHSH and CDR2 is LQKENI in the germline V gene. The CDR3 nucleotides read TGTGCCAGCTCACCCTTGACTAGTGAGCAGCACGAGCAGTACTTC. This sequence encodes CASSPLTSEQHEQYF.